This entry concerns a single TCR beta chain. The naive CD8 subset, CD45RO-negative cells positively selected for CCR7, excluded terminally differentiated effector memory CD45RA+ cells. These data belong to a study of shared clonotypes between healthy human individuals. Per the authors' pipeline: Because ImmunoSEQ provided only junction sequences with no quality scores, the filtering differed. TCRdb's copy holds only in-frame clones and misses some; the assay was immunoSEQ multiplex PCR. V, J and clone size are those of that table, while D and trimming were read from the DNA. The repertoire holds around 2.1 million clones, with about 93% as singletons. In germline, CDR1 is SEHNR, CDR2 FQNEAQ (reference sequence). The CDR3 extends over 16 amino acids. V shed 2 bases and J shed 0 bases, with 11 bases lying between them.

Sequenced material: naive CD8+ T cells from PBMCs. The clonotype originates from a man aged 18 to 30 in good health. Some clones in this sample may be carry-over from other donors' samples. The genes are TRBV7-9 and TRBJ2-1; the D is unclear. CDR3 DNA sequence: TGTGCCAGCAGCTTATTGCTGGCCAGCTCCTACAATGAGCAGTTCTTC. As protein: CASSLLLASSYNEQFF.